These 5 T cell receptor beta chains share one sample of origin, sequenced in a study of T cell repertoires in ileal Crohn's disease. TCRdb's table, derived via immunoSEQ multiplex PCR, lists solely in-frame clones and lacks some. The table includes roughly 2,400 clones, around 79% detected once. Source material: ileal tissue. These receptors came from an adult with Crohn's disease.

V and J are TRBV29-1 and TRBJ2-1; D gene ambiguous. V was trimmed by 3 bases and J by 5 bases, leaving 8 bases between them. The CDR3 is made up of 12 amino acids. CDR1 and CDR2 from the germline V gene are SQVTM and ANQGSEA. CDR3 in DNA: TGCAGCGTTGAGTTGCGCGACAATGAGCAGTTCTTC. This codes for CSVELRDNEQFF.

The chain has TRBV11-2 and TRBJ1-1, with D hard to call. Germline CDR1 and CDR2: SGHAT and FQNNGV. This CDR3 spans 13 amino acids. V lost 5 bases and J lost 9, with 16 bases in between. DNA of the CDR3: TGTGCCAGCAGCCCCGGATACAGAGATAAAGCTTTCTTT. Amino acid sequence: CASSPGYRDKAFF.

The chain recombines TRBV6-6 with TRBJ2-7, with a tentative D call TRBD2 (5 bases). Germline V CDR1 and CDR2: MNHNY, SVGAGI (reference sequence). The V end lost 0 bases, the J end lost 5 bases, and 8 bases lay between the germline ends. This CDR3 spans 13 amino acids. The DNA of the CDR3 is TGTGCCAGCAGTTACTCCGGGATGGACGAGCAGTACGTC. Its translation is CASSYSGMDEQYV.

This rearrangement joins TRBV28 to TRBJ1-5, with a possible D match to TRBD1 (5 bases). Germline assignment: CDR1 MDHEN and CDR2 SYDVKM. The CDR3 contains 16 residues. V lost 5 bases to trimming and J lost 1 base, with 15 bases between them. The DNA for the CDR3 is TGTGCCAGCAGTGCAACGGGACTCTCGAGCAATCAGCCCCAGCATTTT. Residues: CASSATGLSSNQPQHF.

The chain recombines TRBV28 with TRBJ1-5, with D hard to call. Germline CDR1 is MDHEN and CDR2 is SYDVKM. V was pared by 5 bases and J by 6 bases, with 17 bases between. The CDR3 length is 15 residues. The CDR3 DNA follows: TGTGCCAGCAGTGCTCGACTTCTGACTGTTCAGCCCCAGCATTTT. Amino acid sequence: CASSARLLTVQPQHF. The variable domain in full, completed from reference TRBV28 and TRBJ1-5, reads DVKVTQSSRYLVKRTGEKVFLECVQDMDHENMFWYRQDPGLGLRLIYFSYDVKMKEKGDIPEGYSVSREKKERFSLILESASTNQTSMYLCASSARLLTVQPQHFGDGTRLSIL.